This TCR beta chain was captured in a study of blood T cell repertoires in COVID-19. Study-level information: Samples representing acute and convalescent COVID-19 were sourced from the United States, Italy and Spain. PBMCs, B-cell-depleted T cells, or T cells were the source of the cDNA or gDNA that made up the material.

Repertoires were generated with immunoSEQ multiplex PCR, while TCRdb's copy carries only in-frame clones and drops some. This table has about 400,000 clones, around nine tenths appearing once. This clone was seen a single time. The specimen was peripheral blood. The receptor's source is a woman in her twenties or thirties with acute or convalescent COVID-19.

The DNA for the CDR3 is TGTGCCAGCAGTTTAGGCTTTAAAAAAAACATTCAGTACTTC. It specifies CASSLGFKKNIQYF. The chain recombines TRBV27 with TRBJ2-4, with D unclear. This CDR3 is built from 14 residues. Germline V CDR1 and CDR2: MNHEY, SMNVEV (reference sequence). Trimming took off 2 bases at V and 4 bases at J, with 9 bases between the two ends.